The T cell receptor (beta chain) described here comes from a study of cytomegalovirus exposure and HLA in healthy donors. Germline values: CDR1 SGHAT, CDR2 FQDESV (reference sequence). The CDR3 loop spans 15 amino acids. Trimming took off 0 bases at V and 7 bases at J, with 13 bases between the two ends. The primer mix had 60 Vbeta and 13 Jbeta primers. The protocol was immunoSEQ multiplex PCR, while the TCRdb copy is restricted to in-frame clones and leaves out a portion. The sample consists of 150,000 or so clones, 60% to 85% of them appearing once. Healthy donors of bone marrow made up the group. The receptor was isolated from a man aged 35 to 55 in good health and CMV-seropositive. V gene TRBV11-1 combines with J gene TRBJ2-1; tentatively, D is TRBD2 (6 bases). Sequenced sample: PBMCs. In DNA, the CDR3 is TGTGCCAGCAGCTTAGCGTGGACGGGAGAGAATGAGCAGTTCTTC. Its protein is CASSLAWTGENEQFF.